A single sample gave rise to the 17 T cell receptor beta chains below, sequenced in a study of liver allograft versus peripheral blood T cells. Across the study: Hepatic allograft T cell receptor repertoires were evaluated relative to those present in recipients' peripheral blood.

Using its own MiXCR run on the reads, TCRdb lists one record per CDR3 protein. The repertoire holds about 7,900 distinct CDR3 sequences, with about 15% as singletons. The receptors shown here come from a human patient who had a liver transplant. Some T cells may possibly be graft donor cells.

The CDR3 is CASSLWGRDTEAFF. As DNA, the CDR3 is TGTGCCAGCAGTTTATGGGGGCGAGACACTGAAGCTTTCTTT. The chain is built from TRBV28 and TRBJ1-1; the D gene is possibly TRBD1 (5 bases). CDR1 and CDR2 from the germline V gene are MDHEN and SYDVKM. Trimming took off 0 bases at V and 3 bases at J, with 8 bases between the two ends. The CDR3 sequence is 14 residues long.

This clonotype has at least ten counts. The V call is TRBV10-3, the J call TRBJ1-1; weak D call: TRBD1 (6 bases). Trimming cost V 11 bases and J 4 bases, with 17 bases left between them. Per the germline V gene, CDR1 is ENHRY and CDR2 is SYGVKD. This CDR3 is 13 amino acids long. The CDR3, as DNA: TGTGCCGCCGGCAGACAGGATGGCACTGAAGCTTTCTTT. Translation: CAAGRQDGTEAFF.

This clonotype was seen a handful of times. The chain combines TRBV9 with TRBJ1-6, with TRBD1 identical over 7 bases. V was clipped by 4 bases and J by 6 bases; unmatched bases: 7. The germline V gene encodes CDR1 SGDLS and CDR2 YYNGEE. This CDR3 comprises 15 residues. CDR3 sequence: CASSPPGQLNSPLHF. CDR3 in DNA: TGTGCCAGCAGCCCCCCGGGACAGCTTAATTCACCCCTCCACTTT.

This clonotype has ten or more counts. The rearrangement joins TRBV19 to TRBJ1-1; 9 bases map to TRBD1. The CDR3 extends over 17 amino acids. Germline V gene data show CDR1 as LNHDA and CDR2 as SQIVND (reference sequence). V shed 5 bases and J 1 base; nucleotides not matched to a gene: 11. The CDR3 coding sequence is TGTGCCAGTAGTCCGAATTACAGGGGGCTGAGGAACACTGAAGCTTTCTTT. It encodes CASSPNYRGLRNTEAFF.

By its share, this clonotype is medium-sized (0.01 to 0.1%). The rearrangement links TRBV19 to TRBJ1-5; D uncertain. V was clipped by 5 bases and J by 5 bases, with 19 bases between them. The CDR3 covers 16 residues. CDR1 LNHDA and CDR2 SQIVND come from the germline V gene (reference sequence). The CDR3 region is CASSSLLGGLYQPQHF. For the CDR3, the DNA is TGTGCCAGTAGTTCCCTACTAGGTGGTCTCTATCAGCCCCAGCATTTT.

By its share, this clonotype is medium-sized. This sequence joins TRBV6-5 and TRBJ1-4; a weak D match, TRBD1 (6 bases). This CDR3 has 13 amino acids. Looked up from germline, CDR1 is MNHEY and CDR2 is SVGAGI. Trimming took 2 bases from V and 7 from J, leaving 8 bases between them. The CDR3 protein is CASSYGGGEKLFF. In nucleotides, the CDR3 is TGTGCCAGCAGTTACGGAGGGGGTGAAAAACTGTTTTTT.

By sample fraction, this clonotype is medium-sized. The CDR3 bases are TGTGCCAGCAGTTCGCAGACAGATACCTCCTACGAGCAGTACTTC. This sequence encodes CASSSQTDTSYEQYF. The chain is built from TRBV6-1 and TRBJ2-7, with a tentative D call TRBD1 (5 bases). Trimming pared 5 bases from V and 0 bases from J, leaving 14 bases between. This CDR3 has 15 residues. CDR1 is MNHNS, CDR2 SASEGT, per germline.

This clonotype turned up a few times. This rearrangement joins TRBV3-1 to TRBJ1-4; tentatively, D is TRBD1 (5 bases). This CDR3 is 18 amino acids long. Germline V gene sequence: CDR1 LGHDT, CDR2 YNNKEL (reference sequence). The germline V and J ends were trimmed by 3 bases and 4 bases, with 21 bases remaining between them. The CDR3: CASSQKRGVGRINEKLFF. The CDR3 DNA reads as TGTGCCAGCAGCCAGAAGAGGGGAGTGGGACGGATTAATGAAAAACTGTTTTTT. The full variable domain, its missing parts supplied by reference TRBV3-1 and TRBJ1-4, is DTAVSQTPKYLVTQMGNDKSIKCEQNLGHDTMYWYKQDSKKFLKIMFSYNNKELIINETVPNRFSPKSPDKAHLNLHINSLELGDSAVYFCASSQKRGVGRINEKLFFGSGTQLSVL.

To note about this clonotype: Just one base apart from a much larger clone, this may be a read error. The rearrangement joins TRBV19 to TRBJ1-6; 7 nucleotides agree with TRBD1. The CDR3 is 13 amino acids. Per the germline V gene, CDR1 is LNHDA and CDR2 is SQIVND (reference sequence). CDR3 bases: TGTGCCAGTAGTACGACAGGGATTTCACTCCTCCACTTT. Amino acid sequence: CASSTTGISLLHF.

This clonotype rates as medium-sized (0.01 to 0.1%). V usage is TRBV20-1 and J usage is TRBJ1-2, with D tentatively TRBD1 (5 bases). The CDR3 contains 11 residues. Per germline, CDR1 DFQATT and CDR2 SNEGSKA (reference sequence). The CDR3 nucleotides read TGCAGCGGGACGGACAACTATGGCTACACCTTC. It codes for CSGTDNYGYTF.

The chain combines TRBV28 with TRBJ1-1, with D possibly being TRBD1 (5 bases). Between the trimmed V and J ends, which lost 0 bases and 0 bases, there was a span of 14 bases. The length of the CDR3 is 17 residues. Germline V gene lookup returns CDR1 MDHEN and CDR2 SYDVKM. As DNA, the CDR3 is TGTGCCAGCAGTTTATGGAACAGGCTCCTCGTGAACACTGAAGCTTTCTTT. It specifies CASSLWNRLLVNTEAFF.

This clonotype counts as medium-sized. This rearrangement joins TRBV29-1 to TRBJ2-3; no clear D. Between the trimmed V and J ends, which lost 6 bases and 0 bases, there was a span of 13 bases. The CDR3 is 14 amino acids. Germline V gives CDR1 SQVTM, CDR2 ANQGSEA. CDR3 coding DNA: TGCAGCGTAGCGACGGTAGTTAGCACAGATACGCAGTATTTT. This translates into CSVATVVSTDTQYF.

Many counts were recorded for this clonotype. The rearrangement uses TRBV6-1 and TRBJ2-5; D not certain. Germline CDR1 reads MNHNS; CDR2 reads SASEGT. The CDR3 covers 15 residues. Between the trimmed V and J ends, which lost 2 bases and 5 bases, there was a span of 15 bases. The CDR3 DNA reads TGTGCCAGCAGTGAATTTCCCGTGCCCCGGGAGACCCAGTACTTC. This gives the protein CASSEFPVPRETQYF.

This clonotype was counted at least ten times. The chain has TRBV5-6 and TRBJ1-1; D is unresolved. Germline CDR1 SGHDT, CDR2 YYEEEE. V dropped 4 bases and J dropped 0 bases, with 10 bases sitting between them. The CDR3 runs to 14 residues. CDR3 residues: CASSRDNLNTEAFF. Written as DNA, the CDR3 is TGTGCCAGCAGCAGAGACAACCTGAACACTGAAGCTTTCTTT.

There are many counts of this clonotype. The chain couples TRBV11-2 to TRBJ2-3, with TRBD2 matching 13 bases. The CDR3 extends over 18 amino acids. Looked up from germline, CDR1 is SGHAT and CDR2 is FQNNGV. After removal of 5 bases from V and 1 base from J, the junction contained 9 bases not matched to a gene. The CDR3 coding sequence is TGTGCCAGCAGCCTGAGGACTAGCGGGAGAGGGCGCACAGATACGCAGTATTTT. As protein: CASSLRTSGRGRTDTQYF. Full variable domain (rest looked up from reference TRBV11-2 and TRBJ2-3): EAGVAQSPRYKIIEKRQSVAFWCNPISGHATLYWYQQILGQGPKLLIQFQNNGVVDDSQLPKDRFSAERLKGVDSTLKIQPAKLEDSAVYLCASSLRTSGRGRTDTQYFGPGTRLTVL.

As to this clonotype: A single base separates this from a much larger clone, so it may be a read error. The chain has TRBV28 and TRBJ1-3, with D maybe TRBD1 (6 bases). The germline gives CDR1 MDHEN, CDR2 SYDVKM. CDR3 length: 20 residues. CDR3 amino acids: CASSPFYLRSSGGDGNNIYF. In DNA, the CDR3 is TGTGCCAGCAGCCCCTTTTATCTGCGCTCCAGCGGGGGCGATGGAAACAACATATATTTT.

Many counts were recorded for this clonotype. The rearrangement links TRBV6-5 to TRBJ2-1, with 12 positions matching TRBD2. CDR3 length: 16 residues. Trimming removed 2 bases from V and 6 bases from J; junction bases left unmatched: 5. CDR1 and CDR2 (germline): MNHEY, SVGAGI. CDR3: CASSYPTSGGPNEQFF. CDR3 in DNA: TGTGCCAGCAGTTACCCGACTAGCGGGGGCCCCAATGAGCAGTTCTTC.